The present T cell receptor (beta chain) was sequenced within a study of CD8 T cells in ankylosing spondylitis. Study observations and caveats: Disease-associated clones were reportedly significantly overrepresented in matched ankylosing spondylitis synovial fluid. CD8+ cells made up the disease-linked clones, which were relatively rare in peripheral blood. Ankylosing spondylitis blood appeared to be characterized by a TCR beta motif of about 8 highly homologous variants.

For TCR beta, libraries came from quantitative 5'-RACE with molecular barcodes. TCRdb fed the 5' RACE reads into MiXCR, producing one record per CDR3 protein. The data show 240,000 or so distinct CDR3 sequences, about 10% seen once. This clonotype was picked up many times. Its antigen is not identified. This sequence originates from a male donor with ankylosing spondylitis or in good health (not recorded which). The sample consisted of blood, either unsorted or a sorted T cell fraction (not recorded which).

CDR3: CSARDYRGPGTDTQYF. The CDR3 coding sequence is TGCAGTGCTAGAGATTACAGGGGGCCGGGCACAGATACGCAGTATTTT. The gene calls are TRBV20-1 and TRBJ2-3, with TRBD1 identical over 9 bases. The junction had 5 bases not matched to a gene; V was cut back by 0 bases and J by 1 base. The germline gives CDR1 DFQATT, CDR2 SNEGSKA (reference sequence). The CDR3 runs to 16 residues.